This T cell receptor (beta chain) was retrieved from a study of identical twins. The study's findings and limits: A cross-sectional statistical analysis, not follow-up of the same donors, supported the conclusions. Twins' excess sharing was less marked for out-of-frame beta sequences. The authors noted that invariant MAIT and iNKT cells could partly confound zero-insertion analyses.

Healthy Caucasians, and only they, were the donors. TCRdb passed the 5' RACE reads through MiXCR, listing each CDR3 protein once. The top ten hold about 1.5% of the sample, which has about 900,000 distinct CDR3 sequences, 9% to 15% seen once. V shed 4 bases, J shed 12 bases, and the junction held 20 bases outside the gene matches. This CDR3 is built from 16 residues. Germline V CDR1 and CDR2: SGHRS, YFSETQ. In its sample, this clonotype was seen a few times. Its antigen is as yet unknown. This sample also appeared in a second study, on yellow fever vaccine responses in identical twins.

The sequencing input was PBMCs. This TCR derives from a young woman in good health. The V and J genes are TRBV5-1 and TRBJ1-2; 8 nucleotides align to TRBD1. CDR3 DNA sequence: TGCGCCAGCAGCCTTTCTGAAGGACAGGGCGTCAAAGGCGACACCTTC. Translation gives CASSLSEGQGVKGDTF.